The 9 T cell receptor beta chains given below trace back to one sample, sequenced in a study of PD-1 and CTLA-4 blockade in melanoma. Assay used: immunoSEQ multiplex PCR; TCRdb lists only in-frame clones, some missing. The sample has about 16,000 clones; less than 85% are singletons. The sample was CD8+ T cells from peripheral blood, taken from a patient given anti-PD-1 treatment. These receptors all come from a human donor with melanoma.

The V call is TRBV29-1, the J call TRBJ2-1, with D perhaps matching TRBD2 (6 bases). The CDR3 extends over 15 amino acids. The V end lost 6 bases, the J end lost 0 bases, and 15 bases lay between the germline ends. In germline, CDR1 is SQVTM, CDR2 ANQGSEA. CDR3 region: CSVAGTSSSYNEQFF. CDR3 nucleotide sequence: TGCAGCGTCGCCGGGACTTCCAGCTCCTACAATGAGCAGTTCTTC.

The chain employs TRBV5-5 and TRBJ2-7, with a possible D match to TRBD1 (5 bases). The germline V and J ends were trimmed by 4 bases and 2 bases, with 19 bases remaining between them. The CDR3 has 16 amino acids. Germline-derived CDR1 and CDR2 are SGHKS and YYEKEE (reference sequence). Here the CDR3 DNA reads TGTGCCAGCAGCCTTGAACAGGTCCCTCCTGCCTACGAGCAGTACTTC. Its protein product is CASSLEQVPPAYEQYF.

The chain is built from TRBV27 and TRBJ1-1, with TRBD1 identical over 9 bases. Trimming took 1 base from V and 6 from J; bases not matched to a gene: 9. Germline CDR1 MNHEY, CDR2 SMNVEV (reference sequence). The CDR3 sequence is 16 residues long. This CDR3 reads CASSLWGQGEGPEAFF. The CDR3 bases are TGTGCCAGCAGTTTATGGGGACAGGGAGAGGGACCTGAAGCTTTCTTT.

The chain couples TRBV4-2 to TRBJ2-7; 7 bases match TRBD1. J gave up 3 bases and V 0 bases, and 8 bases lay outside the gene matches. The CDR3 loop spans 16 amino acids. Looked up from germline, CDR1 is LGHNA and CDR2 is YNFKEQ. This CDR3 is CASSQERSGGFYEQYF. CDR3 DNA: TGTGCCAGCAGCCAAGAACGATCAGGGGGTTTCTACGAGCAGTACTTC.

The chain recombines TRBV27 with TRBJ2-2; 7 positions match TRBD1. Germline V gene data show CDR1 as MNHEY and CDR2 as SMNVEV (reference sequence). This CDR3 region has 17 residues. V trimming: 3 bases; J trimming: 0 bases; junction bases outside the gene matches: 7. In DNA, the CDR3 is TGTGCCAGCAGTTTCGGTAACAGGGGAACGAACACCGGGGAGCTGTTTTTT. It encodes CASSFGNRGTNTGELFF.

The genes are TRBV6-5 and TRBJ1-5; D ambiguous. V lost 9 bases and J 4 bases, leaving 19 bases between the germline ends. In germline, CDR1 is MNHEY, CDR2 SVGAGI. The CDR3 runs to 15 residues. In DNA form, the CDR3 reads TGTGCCAGTCAAGTGGACCGCGGGATTAATCAGCCCCAGCATTTT. Amino acid sequence: CASQVDRGINQPQHF.

The rearrangement links TRBV13 to TRBJ2-5, with D perhaps TRBD2 (5 bases). The CDR3 totals 14 residues. V was trimmed by 0 bases and J by 5 bases, leaving 10 bases between them. Germline loops: CDR1 PRHDT, CDR2 FYEKMQ (reference sequence). CDR3 in amino acids: CASSLGGVVETQYF. The CDR3, as DNA: TGTGCCAGCAGCTTAGGGGGAGTGGTTGAGACCCAGTACTTC.

The V call is TRBV5-4, the J call TRBJ2-1; the D is unclear. Per the germline V gene, CDR1 is SGHNT and CDR2 is YYREEE (reference sequence). Trimming pared 0 bases from V and 7 bases from J, leaving 8 bases between. The CDR3 contains 13 residues. The CDR3 DNA sequence: TGTGCCAGCAGCTTGGCGAGCTGGAATGAGCAGTTCTTC. Amino acids: CASSLASWNEQFF.

Only a few counts were recorded for this clone. V gene TRBV14 combines with J gene TRBJ2-3; D might be TRBD1 or TRBD2, each matching 5 bases. The CDR3 has 15 residues. Germline V gives CDR1 SGHDN, CDR2 FVKESK. Trimming pared 3 bases from V and 1 base from J, leaving 11 bases between. The CDR3 region is CASSHEGYGTDTQYF. The CDR3 coding sequence is TGTGCCAGCAGCCACGAGGGGTATGGCACAGATACGCAGTATTTT.